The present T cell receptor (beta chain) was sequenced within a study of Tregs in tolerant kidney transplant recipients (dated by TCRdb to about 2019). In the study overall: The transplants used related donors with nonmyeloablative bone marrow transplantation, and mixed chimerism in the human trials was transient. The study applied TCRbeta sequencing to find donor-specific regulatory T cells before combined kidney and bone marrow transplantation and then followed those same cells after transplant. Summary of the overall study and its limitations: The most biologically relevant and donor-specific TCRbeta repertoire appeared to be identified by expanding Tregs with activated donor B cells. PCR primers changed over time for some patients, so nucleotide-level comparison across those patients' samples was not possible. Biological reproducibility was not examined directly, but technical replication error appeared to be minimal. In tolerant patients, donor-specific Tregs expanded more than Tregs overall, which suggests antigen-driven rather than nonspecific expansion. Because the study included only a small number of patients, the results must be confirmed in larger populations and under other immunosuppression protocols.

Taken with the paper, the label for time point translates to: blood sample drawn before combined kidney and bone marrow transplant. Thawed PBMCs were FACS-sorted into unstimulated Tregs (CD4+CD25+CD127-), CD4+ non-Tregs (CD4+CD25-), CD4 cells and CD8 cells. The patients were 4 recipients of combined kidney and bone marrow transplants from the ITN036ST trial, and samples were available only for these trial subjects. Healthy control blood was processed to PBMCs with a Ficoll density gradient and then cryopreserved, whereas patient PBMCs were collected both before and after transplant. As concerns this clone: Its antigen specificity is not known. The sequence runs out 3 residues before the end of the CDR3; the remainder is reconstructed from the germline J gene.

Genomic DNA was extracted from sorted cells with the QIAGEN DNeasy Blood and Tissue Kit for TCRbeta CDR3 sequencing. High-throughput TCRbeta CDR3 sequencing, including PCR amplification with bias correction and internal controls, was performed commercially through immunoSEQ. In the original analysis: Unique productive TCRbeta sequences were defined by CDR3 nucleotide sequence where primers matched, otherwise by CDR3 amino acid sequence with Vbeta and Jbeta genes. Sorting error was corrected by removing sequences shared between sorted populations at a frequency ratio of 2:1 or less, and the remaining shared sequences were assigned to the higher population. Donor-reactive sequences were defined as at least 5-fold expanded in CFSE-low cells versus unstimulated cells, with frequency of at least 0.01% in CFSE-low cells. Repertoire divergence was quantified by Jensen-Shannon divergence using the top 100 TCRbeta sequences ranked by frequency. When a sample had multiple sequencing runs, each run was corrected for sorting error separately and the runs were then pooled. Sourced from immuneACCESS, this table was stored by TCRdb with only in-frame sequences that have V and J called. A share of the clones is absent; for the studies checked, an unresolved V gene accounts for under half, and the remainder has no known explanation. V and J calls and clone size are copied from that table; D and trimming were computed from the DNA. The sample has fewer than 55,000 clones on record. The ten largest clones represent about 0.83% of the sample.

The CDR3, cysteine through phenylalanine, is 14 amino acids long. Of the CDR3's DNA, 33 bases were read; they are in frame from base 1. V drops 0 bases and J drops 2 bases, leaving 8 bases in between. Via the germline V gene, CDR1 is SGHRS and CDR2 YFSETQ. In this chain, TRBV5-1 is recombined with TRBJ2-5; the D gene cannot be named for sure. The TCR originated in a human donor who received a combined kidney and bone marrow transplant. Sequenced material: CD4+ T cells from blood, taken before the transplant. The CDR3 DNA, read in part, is TGCGCCAGCAGCTTGGCCGCCGGGCAAGAGACC. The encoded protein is CASSLAAGQET. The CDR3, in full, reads CASSLAAGQETQYF. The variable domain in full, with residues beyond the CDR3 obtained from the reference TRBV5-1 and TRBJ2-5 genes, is KAGVTQTPRYLIKTRGQQVTLSCSPISGHRSVSWYQQTPGQGLQFLFEYFSETQRNKGNFPGRFSGRQFSNSRSEMNVSTLELGDSALYLCASSLAAGQETQYFGPGTRLLVL.